A selection of T cell receptor beta chains follows, all from one sample in a study of T cell repertoires in cytomegalovirus infection. A single record per CDR3 protein comes from TCRdb applying MiXCR to the reads. Among 500,000 or so distinct CDR3 sequences listed, about 15% were seen once. The sequenced sample was CD8+ T cells from PBMCs. These receptors originate from a human donor in good health (CMV status not recorded). Some clones in this sample may be carry-over from other donors' samples. The CDR3 runs from the conserved cysteine through the conserved F or W. Fields, in order: clone size, D gene, J gene, V gene, CDR3 protein, CDR3 DNA. D genes are given only for firm matches. Not all rows give a size; the values are once, few, many and, for expanded clones, a class.

>many|-|TRBJ2-5|TRBV27
CASSWLRDRQETQYF
TGTGCCAGCAGTTGGCTCAGAGACAGGCAAGAGACCCAGTACTTC
>many|-|TRBJ2-4|TRBV7-9
CASSKPPGAGIGNIQYF
TGTGCCAGCAGCAAACCCCCCGGGGCAGGGATAGGGAACATTCAGTACTTC
>few|TRBD1|TRBJ2-7|TRBV20-1
CSAKDRGHSYEQYF
TGCAGTGCTAAGGACAGGGGACACTCCTACGAGCAGTACTTC
>few|-|TRBJ1-2|TRBV10-3
CAISYQPGPNYGYTF
TGTGCCATCAGCTATCAGCCGGGACCTAACTATGGCTACACCTTC
>few|-|TRBJ1-6|TRBV13
CASRPGNSPLHF
TGTGCCAGCCGACCGGGTAATTCACCCCTCCACTTT
>many|-|TRBJ2-7|TRBV28
CASSFPPGALHEQYF
TGTGCCAGCAGTTTCCCCCCGGGAGCTCTCCACGAGCAGTACTTC
>-|-|TRBJ2-1|TRBV7-9
CASSLGAKPYNEQFF
TGTGCCAGCAGCTTAGGGGCTAAACCGTACAATGAGCAGTTCTTC
>few|TRBD1|TRBJ1-1|TRBV19
CASRTGLPNTEAFF
TGTGCCAGTCGGACAGGGCTACCGAACACTGAAGCTTTCTTT
>many|TRBD1|TRBJ2-1|TRBV19
CASKDRDYINEQFF
TGTGCCAGTAAGGACAGGGATTATATCAATGAGCAGTTCTTC
>-|-|TRBJ2-7|TRBV29-1
CSAGWGQANEQYF
TGCAGCGCCGGGTGGGGCCAAGCTAACGAGCAGTACTTC
>-|-|TRBJ1-1|TRBV2
CASSGQSMNTEAFF
TGTGCCAGCAGTGGACAGAGTATGAACACTGAAGCTTTCTTT
>many|-|TRBJ2-1|TRBV15
CATKGGSSYNEQFF
TGTGCCACTAAGGGGGGGAGCTCCTACAATGAGCAGTTCTTC
>-|-|TRBJ2-7|TRBV28
CASSPRTPDAEQYF
TGTGCCAGCAGTCCCAGGACACCGGACGCCGAGCAGTACTTC
>-|-|TRBJ2-7|TRBV4-1
CASSQELRPTYEQYF
TGCGCCAGCAGCCAAGAATTAAGGCCCACCTACGAGCAGTACTTC
>few|-|TRBJ2-3|TRBV10-1
CASSELVGGPTDTQYF
TGCGCCAGCAGTGAATTAGTAGGGGGACCCACAGATACGCAGTATTTT
>many|-|TRBJ2-3|TRBV12-3/TRBV12-4
CASSQIQRDTQYF
TGTGCCAGCAGCCAAATTCAGAGAGATACGCAGTATTTT
>-|TRBD2|TRBJ2-1|TRBV19
CASSGTSVGYNEQFF
TGTGCCAGTAGTGGGACTAGCGTGGGCTACAATGAGCAGTTCTTC
>many|-|TRBJ1-1|TRBV5-1
CASSLISIPMNTEAFF
TGCGCCAGCAGCTTGATTAGCATCCCCATGAACACTGAAGCTTTCTTT
>many|-|TRBJ1-1|TRBV11-2
CASSLDSYTRDMNTEAFF
TGTGCCAGCAGCTTAGATAGTTACACGAGGGACATGAACACTGAAGCTTTCTTT
>-|-|TRBJ1-1|TRBV4-2
CASSQEPGDTEAFF
TGTGCCAGCAGCCAAGAACCAGGGGACACTGAAGCTTTCTTT
>few|TRBD2|TRBJ2-3|TRBV5-1
CASSSERDTDTQYF
TGCGCCAGCAGCTCTGAGCGGGACACAGATACGCAGTATTTT
>many|TRBD2|TRBJ2-3|TRBV7-6
CASSLTLAGTHTDTQYF
TGTGCCAGCAGCCTGACCCTAGCGGGGACCCACACGGATACGCAGTATTTT
>many|-|TRBJ2-1|TRBV7-9
CASSPKDTPYNEQFF
TGTGCCAGCAGCCCCAAGGATACCCCATACAATGAGCAGTTCTTC
>few|TRBD1|TRBJ1-2|TRBV2
CATRQGIKGYTF
TGTGCCACACGACAGGGAATAAAAGGCTACACCTTC
>few|-|TRBJ2-7|TRBV27
CASSLLGRTYEQYF
TGTGCCAGCAGTTTACTCGGGAGAACCTACGAGCAGTACTTC
>many|TRBD2|TRBJ2-2|TRBV7-8
CASSLLAGQIPNTGELFF
TGTGCCAGCAGCTTACTAGCGGGCCAAATTCCAAACACCGGGGAGCTGTTTTTT
>few|-|TRBJ2-1|TRBV13
CASSFDGFSLNEQFF
TGTGCCAGCAGCTTTGACGGCTTTTCCCTCAATGAGCAGTTCTTC
>-|-|TRBJ1-1|TRBV6-5
CASSYSIMLRESKAFF
TGTGCCAGCAGTTACTCGATCATGCTGCGGGAGTCGAAAGCTTTCTTT